This TCR beta chain was documented in a study of blood T cell repertoires in COVID-19. Turning to the study itself: Samples taken during acute and convalescent COVID-19 were collected in the United States, Italy and Spain.

Germline CDR1 reads SEHNR; CDR2 reads FQNEAQ (reference sequence). The CDR3 consists of 17 residues. V lost 4 bases and J 0 bases, leaving 16 bases between the germline ends. Here immunoSEQ multiplex PCR was the method, and the copy in TCRdb shows in-frame clones only, minus some. This sample has roughly 390,000 clones, with less than 85% found just once. This chain uses TRBV7-9 with TRBJ1-5; perhaps TRBD1 as D (6 bases). Sequenced input: peripheral blood. The sequence came from a woman aged 18-29 years with acute or convalescent COVID-19. The CDR3 nucleotides are TGTGCCAGCAGCTCAGAGGACAGACTGTATAGCAATCAGCCCCAGCATTTT. Amino acid sequence: CASSSEDRLYSNQPQHF.